This entry describes one TCR beta chain. Its specificity is unknown. Trimming stripped 1 base from V and 3 bases from J, with 10 bases between. The germline V gene has CDR1 LNHNV and CDR2 YYDKDF (reference sequence). The CDR3 extends over 15 amino acids. These data are taken from a study of vaccination and CD4 T cells after COVID-19. Documented treatment: roughly ten-day PBMC culture with coronavirus spike peptide pools or control peptides (ViraFEST assay). CD4+ T lymphocytes from the unexposed donor were collected before the COVID-19 pandemic (2011-2018). Per-well cultures of 2 million or so PBMCs received 8.5 to 10 IU/ml IL-2 and 7.5 to 10 ug/ml peptide pools. The authors replaced half the medium with fresh IL-2 medium on days 3 and 7. The study sequenced cultured CD4+ T cell DNA using the Oncomine TCR Beta short-read assay. TCRdb re-analysed the PCR reads in MiXCR, keeping a single row per CDR3 protein. This sample has roughly 3,000 distinct CDR3 sequences; roughly a quarter occur once, and the top ten carry roughly 40%.

Study-level results: With convalescent patients, a median about 84% of reactive clones emerged solely after vaccination.

The sequencing input was CD4+ T cells from blood, cultured in vitro. The V call is TRBV15, the J call TRBJ1-5; D not resolved. This TCR was recovered from a human donor in good health. The CDR3 spells CATSRVRANNQPQHF. The CDR3 DNA reads TGTGCCACCAGCAGAGTTCGCGCCAACAATCAGCCCCAGCATTTT.